This T cell receptor (beta chain) stems from a study of T cell responses to AZD1222 COVID-19 vaccine. Study-level results: Repertoire collection took place solely once the T cell response had peaked. Close to half of all spike-specific TCRs reportedly target regions of the variants that are unmutated.

Repertoires were generated with immunoSEQ multiplex PCR, while TCRdb's copy carries only in-frame clones and drops some. The repertoire includes over 100,000 clones, 80% to 90% of them detected once, and roughly 2.4% sits in the top ten. Concerning this clone itself: Its antigen remains unidentified.

In germline, CDR1 is SGDLS, CDR2 YYNGEE. V lost 0 bases to trimming and J lost 0 bases, with 12 bases between them. The CDR3 has 17 residues. The sequenced sample was peripheral blood, obtained on day 0 of AZD1222 vaccination. J is TRBJ2-2 and V is TRBV9; no firm D call. The receptor comes from an adult in good health. DNA for the CDR3: TGTGCCAGCAGCGTAGACCCCTTGGGGTCGAACACCGGGGAGCTGTTTTTT. Translation: CASSVDPLGSNTGELFF.